These 24 T cell receptor beta chains were all obtained from the same sample, sequenced in a study of T-cell memory formation after mild COVID-19. TCRdb re-called the 5' RACE reads through MiXCR, storing one row per CDR3 protein. This sample yields 540,000 or so distinct CDR3 sequences, of which 20% are seen a single time; around 13% belongs to the top ten. The sequencing sample was made of PBMCs or a T cell subset sorted from them (not recorded which). The receptors come from an adult woman who had mild COVID-19 (a few samples of this study predate the infection). Cell type and time point are not known.

This clonotype was observed a few times. This sequence joins TRBV2 and TRBJ1-6; D remains unclear. Trimming cost V 7 bases and J 10 bases, with 14 bases left between them. CDR1 is SNHLY and CDR2 is FYNNEI in the germline V gene. This CDR3 has 13 amino acids. Written as DNA, the CDR3 is TGTGCCAGCATCCTGGATATAAAATCACCCCTCCACTTT. Protein sequence: CASILDIKSPLHF.

The chain links TRBV11-1 to TRBJ1-2; D possibly corresponds to TRBD1 (6 bases). CDR3 length: 13 residues. Germline V lookup: CDR1 SGHAT, CDR2 FQDESV (reference sequence). Trimming stripped 4 bases from V and 8 bases from J, with 14 bases between. CDR3 nucleotide sequence: TGTGCCAGCAGCTCCCGGGACATGCAAGGCTACACCTTC. It specifies CASSSRDMQGYTF.

This clonotype was seen once. The chain employs TRBV9 and TRBJ2-3; possible D gene TRBD2, 5 bases. The germline V and J ends were trimmed by 3 bases and 6 bases, with 17 bases remaining between them. This CDR3 contains 15 residues. CDR1 is SGDLS, CDR2 YYNGEE, per germline. CDR3 bases: TGTGCCAGCAGCGCGTTTAAGAGGGCTAGGGATACGCAGTATTTT. Residues: CASSAFKRARDTQYF.

The gene calls are TRBV5-1 and TRBJ2-2; no reliable D call. The germline gives CDR1 SGHRS, CDR2 YFSETQ. V shed 0 bases and J shed 5 bases, with 11 bases lying between them. CDR3 length equals 15 residues. Here the CDR3 DNA reads TGCGCCAGCAGCTTGGGAGGCGTCGGTACCGGGGAGCTGTTTTTT. Translation gives CASSLGGVGTGELFF.

This clonotype was observed a handful of times. This chain joins TRBV7-2 and TRBJ1-4; possibly TRBD1 for D (5 bases). Germline lookup yields CDR1 SGHTA and CDR2 FQGNSA. The ends were cut back, 0 bases at V and 4 bases at J, with 9 bases in the middle. This CDR3 contains 15 residues. DNA for the CDR3: TGTGCCAGCAGCTTAGCGGGGGGGAGTAATGAAAAACTGTTTTTT. Translated, it gives CASSLAGGSNEKLFF.

The V gene is TRBV6-5, the J gene TRBJ2-7; tentatively, D is TRBD2 (7 bases). Trimming removed 7 bases from V and 0 bases from J, with 13 bases in between. This CDR3 is 14 amino acids long. CDR1 and CDR2 (germline): MNHEY, SVGAGI. This chain's CDR3 is CASTRAGASYEQYF. The CDR3 DNA sequence: TGTGCCAGCACACGCGCGGGGGCCTCCTACGAGCAGTACTTC.

This clonotype has a handful of counts. The V call is TRBV4-1, the J call TRBJ1-1; D may be TRBD1 (5 bases). Germline-derived CDR1 and CDR2 are MGHRA and YSYEKL. The CDR3 totals 17 residues. Trimming took off 4 bases at V and 0 bases at J, with 18 bases between the two ends. The CDR3 nucleotides read TGCGCCAGCAGCCCCCGGCTCTGGGACTTCATGAACACTGAAGCTTTCTTT. It encodes CASSPRLWDFMNTEAFF.

The chain has TRBV6-6 and TRBJ1-4; perhaps TRBD1 as D (5 bases). Trimming shortened V by 2 bases and J by 11 bases, and 9 bases separated the two germline ends. The V gene's germline CDR1 is MNHNY and CDR2 SVGAGI (reference sequence). CDR3 size: 12 residues. The CDR3 here is CASSYDWGKLFF. In DNA, the CDR3 is TGTGCCAGCAGTTACGATTGGGGGAAACTGTTTTTT.

This clonotype was found a few times. The chain combines TRBV5-1 with TRBJ2-1; no clear D gene. Germline V gene sequence: CDR1 SGHRS, CDR2 YFSETQ. V was shortened by 3 bases and J by 4 bases, with 5 bases between the two germline ends. This CDR3 region has 12 residues. CDR3 coding DNA: TGCGCCAGCAGCTCCCATTACAATGAGCAGTTCTTC. Translated, it gives CASSSHYNEQFF.

The chain links TRBV7-9 to TRBJ2-7, with 7 bases identical to TRBD2. The CDR3 is 18 residues long. CDR1 is SEHNR and CDR2 is FQNEAQ in the germline V gene (reference sequence). J gave up 0 bases and V 1 base, and 12 bases lay outside the gene matches. The CDR3 DNA sequence: TGTGCCAGCAGCTTAGATCGGGGAGGGGTCGGGAGCTCCTACGAGCAGTACTTC. This encodes CASSLDRGGVGSSYEQYF.

This clonotype has just a few counts. The chain joins TRBV5-1 to TRBJ1-1; D gene unclear. The CDR3 extends over 15 amino acids. Trimming cost V 4 bases and J 0 bases, with 13 bases left between them. The germline V gene encodes CDR1 SGHRS and CDR2 YFSETQ. Here the CDR3 reads CASSQPIGMNTEAFF. CDR3 bases: TGCGCCAGCAGCCAACCCATAGGAATGAACACTGAAGCTTTCTTT.

V and J are TRBV20-1 and TRBJ1-2, with a weak D call TRBD1 (6 bases). The CDR3 loop spans 16 amino acids. Between the trimmed V and J ends, which lost 5 bases and 4 bases, there was a span of 23 bases. Looked up from germline, CDR1 is DFQATT and CDR2 is SNEGSKA (reference sequence). The CDR3 sequence is CSALTRRGALGYGYTF. As DNA, the CDR3 is TGCAGTGCTCTTACGAGACGGGGGGCGTTAGGCTATGGCTACACCTTC.

The chain carries TRBV6-1 and TRBJ2-3; 9 bases are shared with TRBD1. This CDR3 comprises 16 residues. The germline CDR1 and CDR2 sequences are MNHNS and SASEGT. The V and J ends lost 8 bases and 0 bases, in that order; junction bases with no gene match: 9. CDR3 in DNA: TGTGCCAGCTCGCAGAACAGGGGGCTGAGCACAGATACGCAGTATTTT. This encodes CASSQNRGLSTDTQYF.

This clonotype appeared a few times. The chain couples TRBV3-1 to TRBJ1-5, with D unclear. Germline CDR1 is LGHDT and CDR2 is YNNKEL (reference sequence). The CDR3 totals 15 residues. V lost 1 base and J lost 2, with 9 bases in between. Here the CDR3 reads CASSQGGNGNQPQHF. The CDR3 nucleotides read TGTGCCAGCAGCCAAGGGGGAAATGGCAATCAGCCCCAGCATTTT.

This clonotype was seen a few times. This sequence joins TRBV9 and TRBJ2-5; D perhaps matches TRBD1 (6 bases). The length of the CDR3 is 13 residues. V was trimmed by 0 bases and J by 9 bases, leaving 12 bases between them. Germline V gene lookup returns CDR1 SGDLS and CDR2 YYNGEE. The CDR3 is CASSVGSGDAQYF. In DNA, the CDR3 is TGTGCCAGCAGCGTAGGGTCAGGGGATGCCCAGTACTTC.

V and J are TRBV5-4 and TRBJ2-1; tentatively, D is TRBD2 (5 bases). CDR3 length equals 15 residues. The germline CDR1 and CDR2 sequences are SGHNT and YYREEE (reference sequence). Deletions cut 4 bases from V and 4 bases from J, with 15 bases between. CDR3 nucleotide sequence: TGTGCCAGCAGCCCCGTACGGGGTCCATACAATGAGCAGTTCTTC. Translated: CASSPVRGPYNEQFF.

This clonotype was observed at least ten times. The V gene is TRBV29-1, the J gene TRBJ2-5; TRBD1 matches at 7 bases. V lost 8 bases to trimming and J lost 2 bases; unmatched junction nucleotides: 17. This CDR3 has 16 residues. Germline V lookup: CDR1 SQVTM, CDR2 ANQGSEA. The CDR3 sequence: CSPTGTDPPPQETQYF. DNA of the CDR3: TGCAGCCCGACAGGGACCGATCCCCCACCTCAAGAGACCCAGTACTTC.

CDR3 loop: CASSLDYLKYHNEQFF. The CDR3 nucleotides are TGTGCCAGCAGTCTGGACTACCTGAAGTATCACAATGAGCAGTTCTTC. V and J are TRBV6-2 or TRBV6-3 and TRBJ2-1; D possibly corresponds to TRBD2 (6 bases). With 5 bases removed from V and 5 bases from J, the gap between germline ends came to 19 bases. Germline CDR1 is MNHEY and CDR2 is SVGEGT. The CDR3 has 16 amino acids.

The CDR3, as DNA: TGTGCCAGCTCACCGCCGTTTGGGACAGGGGCCTACGAGCAGTACTTC. Protein: CASSPPFGTGAYEQYF. V gene TRBV18 combines with J gene TRBJ2-7; 10 bases agree with TRBD1. The ends lost 3 bases at V and 2 bases at J; junction bases unmatched: 7. The CDR3 length is 16 residues. CDR1 and CDR2 (germline): KGHSH, LQKENI.

This clonotype came up many times. This chain joins TRBV24-1 and TRBJ1-1, with no clear D. Germline V gene lookup returns CDR1 KGHDR and CDR2 SFDVKD. The CDR3 is 13 amino acids. Deletions cut 12 bases from V and 0 bases from J, with 13 bases between. In DNA form, the CDR3 reads TGTGCCGTCAAACAAAACATGAACACTGAAGCTTTCTTT. As protein: CAVKQNMNTEAFF.

The chain has TRBV7-2 and TRBJ2-5, with 7 bases fitting TRBD2. Trimming at V came to 5 bases and at J to 5 bases, leaving 5 bases not matched to a gene. CDR1 is SGHTA, CDR2 FQGNSA, per germline. CDR3 size: 13 residues. DNA for the CDR3: TGTGCCAGCAGCAGGAAGGGAGGGGAGACCCAGTACTTC. The encoded protein is CASSRKGGETQYF.

In its sample, this clonotype was seen a few times. The gene calls are TRBV3-1 and TRBJ2-5; weak D call: TRBD2 (6 bases). The CDR3 spans 13 residues. V lost 1 base to trimming and J lost 6 bases, with 9 bases between them. Germline CDR1 is LGHDT and CDR2 is YNNKEL (reference sequence). The CDR3 nucleotides are TGTGCCAGCAGCCAAGTCGGAGGGCAGACCCAGTACTTC. Its protein is CASSQVGGQTQYF.

The table lists this clonotype with a few counts. V gene TRBV7-9 combines with J gene TRBJ2-1; 12 bases match TRBD2. V shed 6 bases, J shed 4 bases, and the junction held 16 bases outside the gene matches. Per the germline V gene, CDR1 is SEHNR and CDR2 is FQNEAQ (reference sequence). This CDR3 spans 19 amino acids. The CDR3 reads CASSPGASGRDPQYNEQFF. CDR3 nucleotide sequence: TGTGCCAGCAGTCCGGGCGCTAGCGGGAGGGATCCCCAGTACAATGAGCAGTTCTTC. The entire variable domain, with the rest obtained from reference TRBV7-9 and TRBJ2-1, is as follows: DTGVSQNPRHKITKRGQNVTFRCDPISEHNRLYWYRQTLGQGPEFLTYFQNEAQLEKSRLLSDRFSAERPKGSFSTLEIQRTEQGDSAMYLCASSPGASGRDPQYNEQFFGPGTRLTVL.

This chain uses TRBV9 with TRBJ2-5; 9 bases are shared with TRBD2. Germline V gene lookup returns CDR1 SGDLS and CDR2 YYNGEE. The CDR3 totals 17 residues. V shed 0 bases and J 3 bases; nucleotides not matched to a gene: 9. The CDR3 sequence: CASSVAPLAGREETQYF. The DNA for the CDR3 is TGTGCCAGCAGCGTAGCTCCCCTAGCGGGGCGCGAAGAGACCCAGTACTTC. Based on the CDR3 plus reference TRBV9 and TRBJ2-5, the full variable domain is DSGVTQTPKHLITATGQRVTLRCSPRSGDLSVYWYQQSLDQGLQFLIQYYNGEERAKGNILERFSAQQFPDLHSELNLSSLELGDSALYFCASSVAPLAGREETQYFGPGTRLLVL.